This T cell receptor (beta chain) derives from a study of glioma-infiltrating T cells. Study results and limitations: Only very few CDR3 sequences appeared in both tissue and blood. Above-expected tissue-blood divergence occurred in all gliomas, most in low-grade ones.

This CDR3 spans 14 amino acids. Germline CDR1 and CDR2: SGHTA and FQGNSA. Between the trimmed V and J ends, which lost 6 bases and 3 bases, there was a span of 14 bases. Points on this clonotype: Its antigen is as yet unknown.

Amplification of TCR alpha and beta CDR3 regions from RNA used iRepertoire nested multiplex PCR. Input was 100-400 ng of tissue mRNA or PBMC total RNA. MiXCR, run by TCRdb on the multiplex PCR reads, gives a single entry per CDR3 protein. The sample lists about 94,000 distinct CDR3 sequences; about 25% were seen once. This sequence joins TRBV7-2 and TRBJ1-1, with a tentative D call TRBD1 (6 bases). The sequence was obtained from a human donor with low-grade glioma or glioblastoma, undergoing nonglioma brain surgery, or in good health (not recorded which). Input material: glioma tissue, nonneoplastic brain tissue, or PBMCs (not recorded which). In DNA, the CDR3 is TGTGCCAGCAGTACACAGGGTACGTACACTGAAGCTTTCTTT. Translating gives CASSTQGTYTEAFF.